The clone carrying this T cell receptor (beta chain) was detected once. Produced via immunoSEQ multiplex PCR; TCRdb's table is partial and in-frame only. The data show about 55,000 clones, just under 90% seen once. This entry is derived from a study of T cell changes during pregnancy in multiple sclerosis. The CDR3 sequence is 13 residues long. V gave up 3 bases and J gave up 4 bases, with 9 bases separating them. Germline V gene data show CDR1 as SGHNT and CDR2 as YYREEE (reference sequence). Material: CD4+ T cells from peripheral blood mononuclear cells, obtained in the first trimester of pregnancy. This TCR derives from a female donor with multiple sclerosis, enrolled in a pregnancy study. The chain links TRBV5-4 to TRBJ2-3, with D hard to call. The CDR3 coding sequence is TGTGCCAGCAGCTCTAATACCGCAGATACGCAGTATTTT. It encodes CASSSNTADTQYF.